What follows describes a single T cell receptor beta chain. Antigen unknown. This sample stems from a study of cytomegalovirus exposure and HLA in healthy donors. Study-wide results and limits: The productive fraction for most TCR beta V segments was about 90% or about 30% in an earlier analysis. Donors belonging to an Asian-associated ancestry cluster reportedly showed fewer N-insertions in productive TCRs than the approximately 640-donor mean, according to what a later analysis found. HLA alleles were associated with 16,951 TCR beta sequences in a later analysis at 0.05 false discovery rate.

The donors gave bone marrow, and they were healthy. The PCR employed 60 Vbeta primers together with 13 Jbeta primers. Measured with immunoSEQ multiplex PCR; TCRdb has only the in-frame clones, and not every one. The sample has fewer than 200,000 clones, roughly a tenth seen once; the top ten hold 1% to 1.5%. The source is a woman aged 30 to 39 in good health and CMV-seropositive. The material sequenced was PBMCs.

The CDR3 sequence is CASSPEAGIDIQYF. DNA for the CDR3: TGCGCCAGCAGCCCCGAGGCGGGGATAGACATTCAGTACTTC. The gene calls are TRBV5-1 and TRBJ2-4; D is perhaps TRBD2 (6 bases). Germline V gives CDR1 SGHRS, CDR2 YFSETQ. Trimming took off 4 bases at V and 8 bases at J, with 16 bases between the two ends. This CDR3 has 14 amino acids.